This TCR beta chain was documented in a study of OX40 agonist ivuxolimab in advanced cancers. As for the study more broadly: Ivuxolimab was a fully human IgG2 agonistic monoclonal antibody targeting the costimulatory receptor OX40 (CD134). Of the approximately 50 dose-escalation patients, hepatocellular carcinoma was present in about 20, melanoma in roughly 15, renal cell carcinoma in 9 and head and neck cancer in 9. Peripheral TCRbeta sequencing was intended to test whether TCR sequence diversity was altered and clonal T-cell expansion was caused by ivuxolimab. Partial responses were achieved by three dose-escalation patients, of whom one had hepatocellular carcinoma and two had cutaneous melanoma. In the dose-escalation cohort, more than 75% of patients were male, and the mean age was about 55 years, with a range of 23 to 79. Patients were allowed to have had prior anti-PD-1, anti-PD-L1 or anti-CTLA-4 therapy, and around 40% of the dose-escalation patients had previously received checkpoint inhibitors. Intravenous ivuxolimab was administered to patients every 2 weeks at six dose levels: 0.01, 0.1, 0.3, 1.5, 3 and 10 mg/kg. The paper covers the monotherapy dose-escalation part of the phase I ivuxolimab trial, which included N ≈ 50 patients. The paper's findings and limits, for the study overall: Partial responders in the 0.1-3.0 mg/kg groups had among the lowest normalized peripheral clonal expansion, especially among CD8+ T cells. The antigen specificity of the peripheral T cells that underwent clonal expansion was not determined. After ivuxolimab, expanded clones were on average more numerous among CD8+ T cells than among CD4+ T cells. At doses of 0.1 to 3.0 mg/kg, clonal expansion of both CD4+ and CD8+ blood T cells was observed from baseline to week 6. Low levels of normalized T-cell clonal expansion were also seen in some patients who did not respond.

The trial excluded patients who had a history of autoimmune disease or who were on systemic immunosuppression. Peripheral blood for TCR sequencing was drawn from every dose cohort at baseline, at cycle 4 day 1 and at cycle 7 day 1. Samples were obtained from an open-label, multicenter, first-in-human phase I dose-escalation trial of ivuxolimab. Adults with locally advanced or metastatic melanoma, renal cell, hepatocellular, or head and neck squamous cell carcinoma were enrolled in the trial. Before TCR sequencing, CD4+ and CD8+ T cells were separately sorted from peripheral blood. Remarks on this clone: This receptor's antigen is unknown. No base quality information exists; no much larger clone differs at one position.

To sequence the TCRbeta CDR3 region, genomic DNA was isolated from the sorted cells. The immunoSEQ Assay was used to sequence the TCRbeta CDR3 regions. TCRdb took this table from immuneACCESS and kept in-frame rearrangements with V and J called. Such tables lack part of the clones; where checked against another copy, unresolved V genes explain under half of the gap, and the rest is unexplained. This sample has approximately 14,000 clones in its table, and more than 85% of those were observed once. Clones ranked in the top ten supply about 68% of the sample. Taken from cysteine to phenylalanine, the CDR3 has 14 residues. Only CDR3 DNA remains: 42 bases, in frame from the first base. V ends up 1 base short and J 2 bases short, with an unmatched junction base count of 2. The germline V gene (reference sequence) gives CDR1 as SEHNR and CDR2 as FQNEAQ.

The receptor was derived from an adult with an advanced solid tumor such as melanoma, head and neck, liver or kidney cancer. Here the chain combines TRBV7-9 and TRBJ2-7; TRBD2 matches 7 bases in the middle. Source: CD4+ or CD8+ T cells sorted from blood, taken in a trial of the OX40 agonist ivuxolimab. Here is the DNA: TGTGCCAGCAGCTTAGGCGGGAGCGCCTACGAGCAGTACTTC. This translates into CASSLGGSAYEQYF.